This passage covers 26 T cell receptor beta chains from one sample sequenced in a study of T cells in Graves' hyperthyroidism and ophthalmopathy. Amplification of TCR beta CDR3 regions was performed using RNA transcripts as template. A first-round RT-PCR of the TCR CDR3 used the HTBI primer set. TCRdb used MiXCR to reprocess the multiplex PCR reads, holding one entry per CDR3 protein. Of about 700,000 distinct CDR3 sequences listed, less than 15% are singletons. Specimen: blood. These receptors all come from a young woman with Graves' hyperthyroidism.

This clonotype was detected ten times or more. The J gene is TRBJ1-6, the V gene TRBV3-1; no clear D. Per the germline V gene, CDR1 is LGHDT and CDR2 is YNNKEL (reference sequence). Between the trimmed V and J ends, which lost 1 base and 14 bases, there was a span of 12 bases. This CDR3 comprises 13 residues. The CDR3 sequence is CASSQGVDWTLHF. The CDR3 DNA follows: TGTGCCAGCAGCCAAGGGGTGGACTGGACCCTCCACTTT.

This clonotype appeared many times. The rearrangement uses TRBV5-5 and TRBJ1-5; no reliable D call. V lost 1 base, J lost 3 bases, and 11 bases lay in between. Germline V lookup: CDR1 SGHKS, CDR2 YYEKEE (reference sequence). The CDR3 runs to 15 residues. CDR3 DNA: TGTGCCAGCAGCTTGTCTGGGCAGGACAATCAGCCCCAGCATTTT. This sequence encodes CASSLSGQDNQPQHF. The entire variable domain, with the rest obtained from reference TRBV5-5 and TRBJ1-5, is as follows: DAGVTQSPTHLIKTRGQQVTLRCSPISGHKSVSWYQQVLGQGPQFIFQYYEKEERGRGNFPDRFSARQFPNYSSELNVNALLLGDSALYLCASSLSGQDNQPQHFGDGTRLSIL.

This clonotype was observed at least ten times. This chain uses TRBV2 with TRBJ2-1; the match to TRBD2 covers 13 bases. Germline V CDR1 and CDR2: SNHLY, FYNNEI. V shed 8 bases, J shed 7 bases, and the junction held 2 bases outside the gene matches. The CDR3 spans 13 residues. The CDR3 spells CASLTSGRNEQFF. The CDR3, as DNA: TGTGCCAGCCTGACTAGCGGGAGGAATGAGCAGTTCTTC.

This clonotype was recorded at least ten times. This chain joins TRBV29-1 and TRBJ2-2; 8 bases match TRBD1. The CDR3 is 15 amino acids. Germline values: CDR1 SQVTM, CDR2 ANQGSEA. The V and J ends lost 3 bases and 3 bases, in that order; junction bases with no gene match: 6. The CDR3 DNA reads TGCAGCGTTGACGTAGGACAGGGTGACACCGGGGAGCTGTTTTTT. Amino acids: CSVDVGQGDTGELFF.

The V and J genes are TRBV7-9 and TRBJ2-5, with unresolved D. V was clipped by 10 bases and J by 3 bases, with 12 bases between them. Germline CDR1 is SEHNR and CDR2 is FQNEAQ (reference sequence). CDR3 size: 12 residues. Here the CDR3 reads CATRLREETQYF. The DNA for the CDR3 is TGTGCCACCAGGCTTAGGGAAGAGACCCAGTACTTC.

This chain joins TRBV9 and TRBJ2-7, with 9 bases lining up with TRBD1. V lost 0 bases and J lost 5; bases outside the gene matches: 3. Germline V gene sequence: CDR1 SGDLS, CDR2 YYNGEE. The CDR3 covers 14 residues. CDR3 bases: TGTGCCAGCAGCGTAGCGGGACAGGGCCACGAGCAGTACTTC. This gives the protein CASSVAGQGHEQYF.

This chain connects TRBV30 to TRBJ2-7; TRBD1 agrees at 9 bases. Per the germline V gene, CDR1 is GTSNPN and CDR2 is SVGIG (reference sequence). The length of the CDR3 is 14 residues. The junction had 10 bases not matched to a gene; V was cut back by 7 bases and J by 3 bases. CDR3 amino acids: CASTGTGKGYEQYF. CDR3 nucleotide sequence: TGTGCCTCCACTGGGACAGGGAAGGGCTACGAGCAGTACTTC.

Only a few counts were recorded for this clonotype. The chain carries TRBV20-1 and TRBJ2-3; D is perhaps TRBD1 or TRBD2 (5 bases each). Germline V gene lookup returns CDR1 DFQATT and CDR2 SNEGSKA (reference sequence). V lost 6 bases to trimming and J lost 6 bases, with 22 bases between them. The CDR3 spans 15 residues. The CDR3 loop is CSAGTPGWWSDTQYF. In DNA, the CDR3 is TGCAGTGCCGGGACCCCCGGTTGGTGGTCCGATACGCAGTATTTT.

A note on this clonotype: The junction and the germline gene differ at one end; a read error may be behind it. V and J are TRBV29-1 and TRBJ1-2; 7 bases align to TRBD1. This CDR3 is 10 amino acids long. From germline, CDR1 is SQVTM and CDR2 ANQGSEA. CDR3 DNA: TGCAGCGCCTACACAGGGGTCCTCTCCTTC. Protein product: CSAYTGVLSF.

Comments on this clonotype: A junction boundary mismatches the germline segment, possibly from a read error. J is TRBJ1-4 and V is TRBV6-2 or TRBV6-3, with D tentatively TRBD1 (6 bases). The CDR3 covers 16 residues. Germline lookup yields CDR1 MNHEY and CDR2 SVGEGT. The CDR3 sequence: CASRTPPGAWDEKLVF. The CDR3 coding sequence is TGTGCCAGCAGAACTCCACCAGGGGCCTGGGATGAAAAACTGGTTTTT.

Many counts were recorded for this clonotype. The genes are TRBV3-1 and TRBJ2-3; the match to TRBD1 covers 8 bases. The CDR3 sequence is 15 residues long. Germline V CDR1 and CDR2: LGHDT, YNNKEL (reference sequence). J lost 5 bases, V lost 5 bases, and 9 bases had no gene match. CDR3 protein: CASSYGQGGGDTQYF. The DNA for the CDR3 is TGTGCCAGCAGCTACGGACAGGGTGGGGGAGATACGCAGTATTTT.

This clonotype was seen repeatedly, ten times or more. This chain links TRBV2 with TRBJ2-3; 10 positions agree with TRBD1. Germline V gene data show CDR1 as SNHLY and CDR2 as FYNNEI. The CDR3 loop spans 15 amino acids. The J segment lost 2 bases and the V segment lost 5 bases, leaving 4 bases of the junction unmatched. CDR3 protein: CASSRQGAPTDTQYF. CDR3 DNA: TGTGCCAGCAGTCGACAGGGGGCTCCCACAGATACGCAGTATTTT.

V is TRBV30 and J is TRBJ1-1; D is uncertain. The CDR3 consists of 14 residues. CDR1 GTSNPN and CDR2 SVGIG come from the germline V gene (reference sequence). Between the trimmed V and J ends, which lost 5 bases and 1 base, there was a span of 14 bases. CDR3 nucleotides: TGTGCCTGGGGTCCCCTGTCAGCGAACACTGAAGCTTTCTTT. Amino acid sequence: CAWGPLSANTEAFF.

This clonotype was detected ten times or more. The V call is TRBV12-3 or TRBV12-4, the J call TRBJ1-5; 8 nucleotides line up with TRBD1. V gave up 6 bases and J gave up 7 bases; unmatched junction bases: 11. The CDR3 totals 15 residues. The CDR3 region has the DNA TGTGCCAGCAGCCGTGACAGGGGAGGACGGCAGCCCCAGCATTTT. Residues: CASSRDRGGRQPQHF.

This clonotype was observed a single time. A read error is possible here, since a much larger clone lies one base away. The conserved final phenylalanine or tryptophan is absent from the CDR3, which likely points to a read error. This chain links TRBV4-1 with TRBJ1-1; no definite D call. The V end lost 1 base, the J end lost 1 base, and 10 bases lay between the germline ends. Looked up from germline, CDR1 is MGHRA and CDR2 is YSYEKL. This CDR3 spans 15 amino acids. This chain's CDR3 is CASSQGRTGNTEAFL. CDR3 DNA sequence: TGCGCCAGCAGCCAAGGCCGGACTGGGAACACTGAAGCTTTCTTA.

This clonotype was recorded many times. The chain joins TRBV24-1 to TRBJ1-1; TRBD1 is a possible D gene (6 bases). The germline CDR1 and CDR2 sequences are KGHDR and SFDVKD. V dropped 7 bases and J dropped 3 bases, with 17 bases sitting between them. The CDR3 contains 15 residues. This CDR3 is CATRGTGAGDTEAFF. CDR3 bases: TGTGCCACCAGGGGAACGGGGGCGGGGGACACTGAAGCTTTCTTT.

This clonotype appeared many times. The chain uses TRBV27 and TRBJ2-1; D is perhaps TRBD2 (6 bases). Trimming stripped 8 bases from V and 9 bases from J, with 11 bases between. Germline assignment: CDR1 MNHEY and CDR2 SMNVEV (reference sequence). The CDR3 length is 11 residues. This CDR3 is CASAIAAEQFF. The CDR3, as DNA: TGTGCCAGCGCGATAGCGGCTGAGCAGTTCTTC.

The table lists this clonotype with many counts. The genes are TRBV24-1 and TRBJ1-1; no reliable D call. The V end lost 4 bases, the J end lost 9 bases, and 8 bases lay between the germline ends. The CDR3 length is 11 residues. CDR1 KGHDR and CDR2 SFDVKD come from the germline V gene. CDR3: CATSDTLQAFF. The DNA of the CDR3 is TGTGCCACCAGTGACACACTACAAGCTTTCTTT.

This sequence joins TRBV6-2 or TRBV6-3 and TRBJ1-2; TRBD1 might be the D (5 bases). V lost 7 bases and J 0 bases, leaving 9 bases between the germline ends. CDR3 size: 13 residues. The germline CDR1 and CDR2 sequences are MNHEY and SVGEGT. The CDR3 DNA reads as TGTGCCAGCAATGAGGGGACTAACTATGGCTACACCTTC. Translation: CASNEGTNYGYTF.

This clonotype has a handful of counts. This chain uses TRBV13 with TRBJ2-2; 10 bases agree with TRBD2. Germline V gene sequence: CDR1 PRHDT, CDR2 FYEKMQ (reference sequence). CDR3 length: 16 residues. V lost 1 base, J lost 6 bases, and 5 bases stayed unmatched. In DNA form, the CDR3 reads TGTGCCAGCAGCTTAGAGCTAGCGGGAGAACCCGGGGAGCTGTTTTTT. It specifies CASSLELAGEPGELFF.

This clonotype showed up just a few times. The V and J genes are TRBV7-3 and TRBJ2-3; D may be TRBD1 (6 bases). The germline V and J ends were trimmed by 1 base and 0 bases, with 8 bases remaining between them. The CDR3 has 15 residues. Germline values: CDR1 SGHTA, CDR2 FQGTGA. The CDR3 DNA reads TGTGCCAGCAGCTTAAAACAGGGTAGCACAGATACGCAGTATTTT. Amino acids: CASSLKQGSTDTQYF.

The rearrangement links TRBV29-1 to TRBJ2-7; TRBD1 agrees at 10 bases. The germline V gene has CDR1 SQVTM and CDR2 ANQGSEA. This CDR3 is 11 amino acids long. V lost 7 bases and J lost 6; bases outside the gene matches: 3. The CDR3 coding sequence is TGCAGCGGCTGGACAGGGGGCGAGCAGTACTTC. It yields the protein CSGWTGGEQYF.

In the case of this clonotype: A clone one base away is much larger, so this may be a read error. The rearrangement uses TRBV12-3 or TRBV12-4 and TRBJ2-5; D call uncertain. This CDR3 comprises 14 residues. CDR3 residues: CASCPPGRPETQHF. DNA for the CDR3: TGTGCCAGCTGTCCCCCCGGCCGCCCAGAGACCCAGCACTTC.

This rearrangement joins TRBV20-1 to TRBJ1-4; 7 bases are shared with TRBD1. CDR3 length: 15 residues. J gave up 8 bases and V 0 bases, and 9 bases lay outside the gene matches. Germline CDR1 reads DFQATT; CDR2 reads SNEGSKA (reference sequence). CDR3 region: CSARDPGTGVEKLFF. The CDR3 coding sequence is TGCAGTGCTAGAGATCCGGGAACAGGGGTCGAAAAACTGTTTTTT.

This clonotype occurred a few times. The chain has TRBV9 and TRBJ2-1, with TRBD1 matching over 11 bases. With 5 bases clipped from V and 5 bases from J, the junction kept 9 bases outside the gene matches. CDR3 length: 16 amino acids. Germline V gives CDR1 SGDLS, CDR2 YYNGEE. The CDR3 sequence is CASRPAGTGGDNEQFF. The CDR3 nucleotides are TGTGCCAGCAGGCCCGCCGGGACAGGGGGTGACAATGAGCAGTTCTTC.

This clonotype was counted ten times or more. J is TRBJ1-2 and V is TRBV30; no firm D call. The ends were cut back, 3 bases at V and 0 bases at J, with 8 bases in the middle. In germline, CDR1 is GTSNPN, CDR2 SVGIG (reference sequence). This CDR3 contains 13 residues. The CDR3 is CAWSSTANYGYTF. Here the CDR3 DNA reads TGTGCCTGGAGCTCAACAGCTAACTATGGCTACACCTTC. The full variable domain, its missing parts supplied by reference TRBV30 and TRBJ1-2, is SQTIHQWPATLVQPVGSPLSLECTVEGTSNPNLYWYRQAAGRGLQLLFYSVGIGQISSEVPQNLSASRPQDRQFILSSKKLLLSDSGFYLCAWSSTANYGYTFGSGTRLTVV.